One sample yielded the 25 T cell receptor beta chains listed below, sequenced in a study of early stage breast cancer tumors. Here immunoSEQ multiplex PCR was the method, and the copy in TCRdb shows in-frame clones only, minus some. The sample has tens of thousands of clones, around 70% seen once. What was sequenced was blood. All receptors come from a person in their sixties with breast cancer.

V is TRBV7-8 and J is TRBJ1-1; D gene ambiguous. Trimming removed 7 bases from V and 0 bases from J, with 9 bases in between. The CDR3 spans 13 residues. Germline V gene lookup returns CDR1 SGHVS and CDR2 FQNEAQ. The CDR3 loop is CASTGSLNTEAFF. The CDR3 DNA follows: TGTGCCAGCACGGGCAGCCTGAACACTGAAGCTTTCTTT.

The chain uses TRBV19 and TRBJ1-1, with D maybe TRBD1 (5 bases). This CDR3 comprises 11 residues. Looked up from germline, CDR1 is LNHDA and CDR2 is SQIVND (reference sequence). The CDR3 loop is CGRLGLCEAFF. The DNA for the CDR3 is TGTGGGCGCCTGGGACTCTGTGAAGCTTTCTTT. The full variable domain, completed using reference TRBV19 and TRBJ1-1, is DGGITQSPKYLFRKEGQNVTLSCEQNLNHDAMYWYRQDPGQGLRLIYYSQIVNDFQKGDIAEGYSVSREKKESFPLTVTSAQKNPTAFYLCGRLGLCEAFFGQGTRLTVV.

The V gene is TRBV30, the J gene TRBJ1-2; TRBD1 matches 10 bases. CDR1 GTSNPN and CDR2 SVGIG come from the germline V gene (reference sequence). V shed 4 bases and J 7 bases; nucleotides not matched to a gene: 6. The CDR3 totals 13 residues. In DNA form, the CDR3 reads TGTGCCTGGATGGGACAGGGGATCCCTGGCTACACCTTC. It yields the protein CAWMGQGIPGYTF.

The V and J genes are TRBV7-9 and TRBJ1-4, with TRBD1 matching over 10 bases. Trimming cost V 5 bases and J 10 bases; bases outside gene matches: 7. The CDR3 length is 14 residues. CDR1 SEHNR and CDR2 FQNEAQ come from the germline V gene (reference sequence). The CDR3 reads CASSGTGEGGKLFF. The CDR3 nucleotides read TGTGCCAGCAGCGGGACAGGGGAAGGTGGAAAACTGTTTTTT.

The chain links TRBV28 to TRBJ1-2; D remains unclear. V lost 6 bases to trimming and J lost 2 bases, with 16 bases between them. The CDR3 contains 15 residues. The V gene's germline CDR1 is MDHEN and CDR2 SYDVKM. DNA for the CDR3: TGTGCCAGCAGGCAAGGACTGCCGCTAAACTATGGCTACACCTTC. Translating it yields CASRQGLPLNYGYTF.

The chain uses TRBV2 and TRBJ2-1; 7 bases agree with TRBD2. The V segment lost 3 bases and the J segment 5 bases; nucleotides outside the gene matches: 7. Germline values: CDR1 SNHLY, CDR2 FYNNEI. This CDR3 spans 15 amino acids. CDR3 coding DNA: TGTGCCAGCAGTGATCTGGCGGGAGCCCACAATGAGCAGTTCTTC. The encoded protein is CASSDLAGAHNEQFF.

The chain employs TRBV18 and TRBJ1-3; D may be TRBD1 (5 bases). Germline CDR1 KGHSH, CDR2 LQKENI. V lost 2 bases to trimming and J lost 2 bases, with 7 bases between them. The CDR3 is made up of 14 amino acids. CDR3 nucleotides: TGTGCCAGCTCACCAGGGGCAGCTGGAAACACCATATATTTT. This sequence encodes CASSPGAAGNTIYF.

The sample holds one count of this clone. CDR3 in DNA: TGTGCCAGCAGCTTAGGGGGAGCAGAAGGAAACACCATATATTTT. It yields the protein CASSLGGAEGNTIYF. The chain combines TRBV11-3 with TRBJ1-3, with D unclear. The CDR3 consists of 15 residues. Per the germline V gene, CDR1 is SGHNT and CDR2 is YENEEA. Trimming pared 1 base from V and 4 bases from J, leaving 11 bases between.

The rearrangement links TRBV5-6 to TRBJ2-7, with D tentatively TRBD2 (7 bases). V lost 4 bases and J 3 bases, leaving 14 bases between the germline ends. Germline lookup yields CDR1 SGHDT and CDR2 YYEEEE. The CDR3 covers 14 residues. The CDR3, as DNA: TGTGCCAGCAGCCCTCGGGGAGGGGGCTACGAGCAGTACTTC. Translating it yields CASSPRGGGYEQYF. The entire variable domain, with the rest obtained from reference TRBV5-6 and TRBJ2-7, is as follows: DAGVTQSPTHLIKTRGQQVTLRCSPKSGHDTVSWYQQALGQGPQFIFQYYEEEERQRGNFPDRFSGHQFPNYSSELNVNALLLGDSALYLCASSPRGGGYEQYFGPGTRLTVT.

The chain employs TRBV7-9 and TRBJ2-1; maybe TRBD2 (5 bases). The CDR3 covers 12 residues. The germline V gene has CDR1 SEHNR and CDR2 FQNEAQ (reference sequence). V lost 5 bases, J lost 9 bases, and 11 bases lay in between. CDR3 in DNA: TGTGCCAGCAGCCCGGAGGTACCTGAGCAGTTCTTC. As protein: CASSPEVPEQFF.

The chain is built from TRBV5-1 and TRBJ2-5, with 7 nucleotides matching TRBD1. Unmatched junction bases numbered 17, after V lost 0 bases and J lost 6 bases. Per the germline V gene, CDR1 is SGHRS and CDR2 is YFSETQ. The CDR3 runs 18 residues. DNA of the CDR3: TGCGCCAGCAGCTTGGCCACAGGGGTTGCGACGATAAGACAGACCCAGTACTTC. Its translation: CASSLATGVATIRQTQYF.

This clone was counted a few times. This chain links TRBV7-9 with TRBJ1-1; D ambiguous. The CDR3 is made up of 14 amino acids. Germline CDR1 and CDR2: SEHNR and FQNEAQ (reference sequence). The germline V and J ends were trimmed by 3 bases and 5 bases, with 13 bases remaining between them. CDR3 in DNA: TGTGCCAGCAGCTTTCCTCTCCAGGCGACTGAAGCTTTCTTT. Its translation: CASSFPLQATEAFF.

The chain employs TRBV10-3 and TRBJ1-1, with 7 bases that match TRBD1. Germline V lookup: CDR1 ENHRY, CDR2 SYGVKD. The CDR3 has 17 residues. Trimming cost V 6 bases and J 0 bases; bases outside gene matches: 13. CDR3 region: CAISAPTGKGLNTEAFF. DNA for the CDR3: TGTGCCATCAGCGCACCGACAGGGAAGGGCCTGAACACTGAAGCTTTCTTT.

This clone was counted between two and nine times. The J gene is TRBJ1-6, the V gene TRBV7-9; D call uncertain. CDR1 and CDR2 from the germline V gene are SEHNR and FQNEAQ (reference sequence). Deletions cut 4 bases from V and 10 bases from J, with 14 bases between. The CDR3 covers 14 residues. CDR3 nucleotides: TGTGCCAGCAGCTGGAGAGGTGGCGGATCACCCCTCCACTTT. Translating gives CASSWRGGGSPLHF.

The sample holds one count of this clone. The chain uses TRBV7-3 and TRBJ2-1; D is unclear. CDR3 size: 15 residues. The V end lost 5 bases, the J end lost 0 bases, and 11 bases lay between the germline ends. The germline CDR1 and CDR2 sequences are SGHTA and FQGTGA. CDR3 residues: CASSPDLSSYNEQFF. Written as DNA, the CDR3 is TGTGCCAGCAGCCCCGACTTGAGCTCCTACAATGAGCAGTTCTTC.

CDR3 DNA: TGTGCCAGTAGTTTGGACAATGAGCAGTTCTTC. Translated: CASSLDNEQFF. The V gene is TRBV19, the J gene TRBJ2-1; D is ambiguous. Germline lookup yields CDR1 LNHDA and CDR2 SQIVND (reference sequence). Trimming pared 5 bases from V and 5 bases from J, leaving 4 bases between. The CDR3 has 11 residues. Full variable domain (remainder filled in from reference TRBV19 and TRBJ2-1): DGGITQSPKYLFRKEGQNVTLSCEQNLNHDAMYWYRQDPGQGLRLIYYSQIVNDFQKGDIAEGYSVSREKKESFPLTVTSAQKNPTAFYLCASSLDNEQFFGPGTRLTVL.

The gene calls are TRBV28 and TRBJ1-2, with D hard to call. This CDR3 region has 11 residues. Deletions cut 10 bases from V and 3 bases from J, with 9 bases between. The germline V gene has CDR1 MDHEN and CDR2 SYDVKM. The CDR3 here is CATRQYYGYTF. CDR3 nucleotide sequence: TGTGCCACCCGGCAGTACTATGGCTACACCTTC.

The chain links TRBV25-1 to TRBJ1-6; D is unresolved. Germline CDR1 reads MGHDK; CDR2 reads SYGVNS. There are 13 residues in the CDR3. V dropped 6 bases and J dropped 5 bases, with 8 bases sitting between them. The CDR3 bases are TGTGCCAGCAGGGTTGTGGATAATTCACCCCTCCACTTT. Translated: CASRVVDNSPLHF.

The rearrangement links TRBV18 to TRBJ2-7; TRBD1 matches 9 bases. This CDR3 comprises 14 residues. The junction had 6 bases not matched to a gene; V was cut back by 6 bases and J by 3 bases. Looked up from germline, CDR1 is KGHSH and CDR2 is LQKENI. CDR3: CASSPGQGRYEQYF. CDR3 nucleotides: TGTGCCAGCTCTCCGGGACAGGGCCGCTACGAGCAGTACTTC.

This chain links TRBV4-1 with TRBJ2-7, with 7 bases lining up with TRBD1. The V gene end was trimmed by 4 bases and the J gene end by 2 bases; junction bases not matched to a gene: 8. Germline assignment: CDR1 MGHRA and CDR2 YSYEKL. The CDR3 covers 15 residues. The CDR3 region is CASSLSVQGTYEQYF. CDR3 nucleotides: TGCGCCAGCAGCCTTAGTGTACAGGGGACCTACGAGCAGTACTTC.

This chain links TRBV18 with TRBJ1-2, with a possible D match to TRBD1 (5 bases). Germline-derived CDR1 and CDR2 are KGHSH and LQKENI. V was shortened by 4 bases and J by 4 bases, with 25 bases between the two germline ends. CDR3 length: 18 residues. For the CDR3, the DNA is TGTGCCAGCTCACAAACCGCTGAGGGGCCCCCTGGGGCCTATGGCTACACCTTC. Encoded protein: CASSQTAEGPPGAYGYTF.

V is TRBV29-1 and J is TRBJ2-7; 7 bases are shared with TRBD1. The CDR3 extends over 14 amino acids. In germline, CDR1 is SQVTM, CDR2 ANQGSEA. Unmatched junction bases numbered 5, after V lost 0 bases and J lost 3 bases. CDR3 in amino acids: CSVEDPRQGYEQYF. In DNA, the CDR3 is TGCAGCGTTGAAGATCCGAGACAGGGCTACGAGCAGTACTTC.

The J gene is TRBJ1-1, the V gene TRBV10-3; TRBD1 might be the D (6 bases). The CDR3 loop spans 12 amino acids. Germline V gene lookup returns CDR1 ENHRY and CDR2 SYGVKD. The V end was cut by 8 bases, the J end by 4 bases, with 11 bases between. Here the CDR3 reads CAISNRATEAFF. In DNA, the CDR3 is TGTGCCATCTCGAACAGGGCCACTGAAGCTTTCTTT.

The V call is TRBV2, the J call TRBJ2-1; 12 nucleotides align to TRBD2. After removal of 8 bases from V and 9 bases from J, the junction contained 11 bases not matched to a gene. Germline assignment: CDR1 SNHLY and CDR2 FYNNEI. The CDR3 extends over 15 amino acids. The CDR3 region is CASAPTSGSLGEQFF. The DNA for the CDR3 is TGTGCCAGCGCCCCGACTAGCGGGAGCCTCGGTGAGCAGTTCTTC.

As regards this clone: A read error may produce the germline difference seen at one junction end. The chain carries TRBV7-6 and TRBJ1-1; D is unclear. Germline V gene data show CDR1 as SGHVS and CDR2 as FNYEAQ. The length of the CDR3 is 15 residues. CDR3 protein: CASRLDAELNTEAFF. Here the CDR3 DNA reads TGTGCCAGCAGATTAGACGCAGAGCTGAACACTGAAGCTTTCTTT.